This record covers a single TCR beta chain. The data originate from a study of blood T cell repertoires in COVID-19. Study details: COVID-19 samples, acute and convalescent, were from the United States, Italy and Spain.

Data came from immunoSEQ multiplex PCR; TCRdb stores just in-frame clones and leaves some out. The sample yields roughly 150,000 clones, around 82% seen once. The CDR3 extends over 12 amino acids. CDR1 and CDR2 (germline): WSHSY, SAAADI. V dropped 9 bases and J dropped 7; count of bases not matched to a gene: 6. The TCR originated in a man between 65 and 85 years old with active or convalescent COVID-19. The chain recombines TRBV10-2 with TRBJ1-5; 7 bases agree with TRBD1. Sequenced sample: peripheral blood. CDR3 bases: TGCGCCAGTCGACAGGGAAACCAGCCCCAGCATTTT. This codes for CASRQGNQPQHF.